The rows below give T cell receptor beta chains drawn from one sample of a study of blood T cell repertoires in COVID-19. The method was immunoSEQ multiplex PCR; TCRdb's version includes in-frame clones alone and lacks a portion of them. This sample has around 170,000 clones; around 88% occur once, and the top ten carry roughly 4%. Sample: peripheral blood. These receptors were obtained from a woman in her twenties or thirties with acute or convalescent COVID-19. Each CDR3 is given with its conserved first and last residue. A D gene is named only where the DNA matches it firmly. Not every row has a clone size; where given, it reads once, few, many or a size class.

abundance | j_gene | d_gene | v_gene | CDR3nt | CDR3aa
- | TRBJ2-2 | - | TRBV29-1 | TGCAGCGTTGATGCGGGAACGAACACCGGGGAGCTGTTTTTT | CSVDAGTNTGELFF
- | TRBJ2-5 | - | TRBV7-2 | TGTGCCAGCGGAGGAGAGACCCAGTACTTC | CASGGETQYF
- | TRBJ2-7 | - | TRBV6-5 | TGTGCCAGCAGTTCAGTAAGTTCCTACGAGCAGTACTTC | CASSSVSSYEQYF
- | TRBJ2-2 | - | TRBV5-1 | TGCGCCAGCAGCCCCGGGACTTCCTCCACCGGGGAGCTGTTTTTT | CASSPGTSSTGELFF
- | TRBJ2-2 | - | TRBV12-3/TRBV12-4 | TGTGCCAGCGGAGAGACGGGCACCGGGGAGCTGTTTTTT | CASGETGTGELFF
- | TRBJ1-2 | - | TRBV6-5 | TGTGCCAGCAGTTACGTGGGCTTGAACTATGGCTACACCTTC | CASSYVGLNYGYTF
- | TRBJ2-3 | - | TRBV27 | TGTGCCAGCAGTTTCTCCGGGGATACGCAGTATTTT | CASSFSGDTQYF
once | TRBJ2-7 | - | TRBV12-3/TRBV12-4 | TGTGCCAGCAGTTTTCCGGGGGCCTACGAGCAGTACTTC | CASSFPGAYEQYF
- | TRBJ2-5 | TRBD2 | TRBV2 | TGTGCCACCGCGGAGGACGGGAGGGCCTCTAAGACCCAGTACTTC | CATAEDGRASKTQYF
- | TRBJ1-1 | - | TRBV29-1 | TGCAGCGTAGGAGGGACTGAAGCTTTCTTT | CSVGGTEAFF
- | TRBJ2-7 | - | TRBV2 | TGTGCCAGCAGGGCCGGGGGTGAGCAGTACTTC | CASRAGGEQYF
- | TRBJ1-2 | - | TRBV5-1 | TGCGCCAGCAGCTTGATTATTAACTATGGCTACACCTTC | CASSLIINYGYTF
- | TRBJ2-3 | - | TRBV6-1 | TGTGCCAGCAGTGATCGCCTAGCCGATTCCCCAGATACGCAGTATTTT | CASSDRLADSPDTQYF
few | TRBJ2-3 | - | TRBV7-6 | TGTGCCAGCAGCTTACAGGAATCAGATACGCAGTATTTT | CASSLQESDTQYF
once | TRBJ2-7 | - | TRBV7-9 | TGTGCCAGCAGCCCCCCCGGTTCCTACGAGCAGTACTTC | CASSPPGSYEQYF
- | TRBJ2-5 | - | TRBV19 | TGTGCCAGTAGTAGCCGACAGGCCGGAGAGACCCAGTACTTC | CASSSRQAGETQYF
- | TRBJ1-2 | TRBD1 | TRBV18 | TGTGCCAGCTTAGGACAGGGCCAACCTGGCTATGGCTACACCTTC | CASLGQGQPGYGYTF
- | TRBJ1-4 | - | TRBV19 | TGTGCCAGTAGTATAGGGGTCGGACGGAGGGAAAAACTGTTTTTT | CASSIGVGRREKLFF
- | TRBJ2-1 | - | TRBV7-2 | TGTGCCAGCAGCCCCCCGGACAATGAGCAGTTCTTC | CASSPPDNEQFF
- | TRBJ2-7 | TRBD2 | TRBV3-1/TRBV3-2 | TGTGCCAGCAGCCAAAGCACGGGGGGCGAGCAGTACTTC | CASSQSTGGEQYF
- | TRBJ1-5 | - | TRBV19 | TGTGCCAGTAGTCACCGACAGGTTAATCAGCCCCAGCATTTT | CASSHRQVNQPQHF
few | TRBJ2-2 | TRBD2 | TRBV2 | TGTGCCAGCAACCCGGGACTAGCCAGCGGGGAGCTGTTTTTT | CASNPGLASGELFF
- | TRBJ2-7 | TRBD2 | TRBV6-5 | TGTGCCAGCAAGGTGGGGCTAGCGGCCTCCTACGAGCAGTACTTC | CASKVGLAASYEQYF
once | TRBJ2-5 | TRBD2 | TRBV7-9 | TGTGCCAGCAGCCCAATTAGCGGGAGAGGGGGGACCCAGTACTTC | CASSPISGRGGTQYF
- | TRBJ1-1 | - | TRBV7-9 | TGTGCCAGCGCTTTGGGGCAGGGCACTGAAGCTTTCTTT | CASALGQGTEAFF
- | TRBJ1-3 | - | TRBV11-2 | TGTGCCAGCAGCTTACAGCGCTCTGGAAACACCATATATTTT | CASSLQRSGNTIYF
- | TRBJ1-3 | - | TRBV6-1 | TGTGCCAGCAGTGAGGCGGGACTTTATGGAAACACCATATATTTT | CASSEAGLYGNTIYF
- | TRBJ1-5 | TRBD1 | TRBV10-3 | TGTGCCACCGGGAAACCGGGACAGGGTAATCAGCCCCAGCATTTT | CATGKPGQGNQPQHF
once | TRBJ2-1 | - | TRBV4-1 | TGCGCCAGCAGTAGGGGTCGATCGGTCAATGAGCAGTTCTTC | CASSRGRSVNEQFF
- | TRBJ2-1 | TRBD2 | TRBV3-1/TRBV3-2 | TGTGCCAGCAGCCAAGCTAGCGGGAGTTCTTCTCGGCAGTTCTTC | CASSQASGSSSRQFF
few | TRBJ1-6 | - | TRBV4-1 | TGCGCCAGCAGCCAAGATCACGAGGCTTCACCCCTCCACTTT | CASSQDHEASPLHF
once | TRBJ1-2 | - | TRBV18 | TGTGCCAGCTCAGGGCAGGGCTACTATGGCTACACCTTC | CASSGQGYYGYTF
- | TRBJ2-7 | TRBD2 | TRBV6-5 | TGTGCCAGCAGAGCGGGGACTTCCCATTACGAGCAGTACTTC | CASRAGTSHYEQYF
once | TRBJ1-2 | - | TRBV6-5 | TGTGCCAGCAGTTTTCAGGGGTCGGTATATGGCTACACCTTC | CASSFQGSVYGYTF
- | TRBJ1-4 | - | TRBV6-5 | TGTGCCAGCAGGGCGAGACAGCTCACTGAAAAACTGTTTTTT | CASRARQLTEKLFF
- | TRBJ1-2 | - | TRBV2 | TGTGCCAGCAGTGACGCCCGGGTGGATGCAGCCACCTTC | CASSDARVDAATF
- | TRBJ1-1 | - | TRBV28 | TGTGCCAGCCATGACAGAAACACTGAAGCTTTCTTT | CASHDRNTEAFF
- | TRBJ1-2 | - | TRBV3-1/TRBV3-2 | TGTGCCAGCAGCCAAGCCCGACCGAGGTTCAACTATGGCTACACCTTC | CASSQARPRFNYGYTF
- | TRBJ2-2 | TRBD2 | TRBV19 | TGTGCCAGTAAATGGCGGGAGGGCGATTCGAACACCGGGGAGCTGTTTTTT | CASKWREGDSNTGELFF
- | TRBJ1-5 | - | TRBV2 | TGTGCCAGCAGTCCGACGGGGGGAAATCAGCCCCAGCATTTT | CASSPTGGNQPQHF
- | TRBJ2-1 | TRBD2 | TRBV27 | TGTGCCAGCCATAGCGGGGCCTACAATGAGCAGTTCTTC | CASHSGAYNEQFF